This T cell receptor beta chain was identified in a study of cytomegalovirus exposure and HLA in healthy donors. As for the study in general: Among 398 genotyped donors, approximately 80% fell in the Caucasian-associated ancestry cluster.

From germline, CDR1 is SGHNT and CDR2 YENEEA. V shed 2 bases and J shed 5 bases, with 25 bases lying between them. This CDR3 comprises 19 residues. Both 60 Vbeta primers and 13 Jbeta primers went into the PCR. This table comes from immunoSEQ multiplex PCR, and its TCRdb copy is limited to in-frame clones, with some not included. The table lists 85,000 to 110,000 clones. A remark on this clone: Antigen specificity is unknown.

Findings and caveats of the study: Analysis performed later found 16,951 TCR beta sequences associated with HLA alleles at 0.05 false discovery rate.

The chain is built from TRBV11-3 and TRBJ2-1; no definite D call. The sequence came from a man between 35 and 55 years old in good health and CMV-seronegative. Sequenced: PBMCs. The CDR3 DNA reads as TGTGCCAGCAGCTTAAGACTCGACCTTATAACCGGCGTTAACAATGAGCAGTTCTTC. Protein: CASSLRLDLITGVNNEQFF.